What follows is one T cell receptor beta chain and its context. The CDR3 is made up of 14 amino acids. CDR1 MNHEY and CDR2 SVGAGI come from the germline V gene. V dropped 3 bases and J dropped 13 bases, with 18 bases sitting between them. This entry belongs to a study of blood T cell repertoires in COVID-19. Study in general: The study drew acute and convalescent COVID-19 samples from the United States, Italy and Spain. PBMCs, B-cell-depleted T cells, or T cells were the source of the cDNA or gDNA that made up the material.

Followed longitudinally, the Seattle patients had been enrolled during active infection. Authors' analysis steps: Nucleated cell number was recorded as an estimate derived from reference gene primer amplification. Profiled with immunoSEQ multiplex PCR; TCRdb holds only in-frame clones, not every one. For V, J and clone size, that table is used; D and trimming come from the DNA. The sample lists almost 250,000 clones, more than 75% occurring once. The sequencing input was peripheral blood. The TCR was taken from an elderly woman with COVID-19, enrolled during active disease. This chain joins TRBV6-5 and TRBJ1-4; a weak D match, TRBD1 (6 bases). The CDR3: CASSYSEGGGRLFF. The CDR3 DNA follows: TGTGCCAGCAGTTATTCCGAGGGGGGCGGGAGACTGTTTTTT.